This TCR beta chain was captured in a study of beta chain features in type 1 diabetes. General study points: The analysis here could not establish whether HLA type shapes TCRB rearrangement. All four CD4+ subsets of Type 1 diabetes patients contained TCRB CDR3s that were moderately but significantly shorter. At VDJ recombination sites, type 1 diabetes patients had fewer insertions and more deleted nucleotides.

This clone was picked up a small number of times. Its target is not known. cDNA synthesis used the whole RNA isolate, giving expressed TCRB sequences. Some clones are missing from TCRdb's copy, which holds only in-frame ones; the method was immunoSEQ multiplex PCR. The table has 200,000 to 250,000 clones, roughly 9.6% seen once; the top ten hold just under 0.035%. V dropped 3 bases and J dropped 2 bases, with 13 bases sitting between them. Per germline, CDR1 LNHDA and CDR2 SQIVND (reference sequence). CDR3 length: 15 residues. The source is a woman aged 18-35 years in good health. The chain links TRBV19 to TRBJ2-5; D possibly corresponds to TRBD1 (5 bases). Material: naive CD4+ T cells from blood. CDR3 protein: CASSIGPGNQETQYF. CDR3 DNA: TGTGCCAGTAGTATCGGGCCAGGGAATCAAGAGACCCAGTACTTC.